This T cell receptor beta chain was sequenced for a study of a mutant IDH1 vaccine in newly diagnosed glioma. Across the study: Patients under treatment included around 60% males and 37.5% females and had a mean age of approximately 40 years. Visit V13 took place at week 47, and visit V12 happened at week 35.

The protocol was immunoSEQ multiplex PCR, while the TCRdb copy is restricted to in-frame clones and leaves out a portion. The sample has roughly 51,000 clones; roughly three quarters are singletons. Time point: week 35, safety follow-up. Topical imiquimod accompanied each vaccine dose, which consisted of 300 ug of mutant IDH1 20-mer peptide. The CDR3 is made up of 17 amino acids. J lost 5 bases, V lost 4 bases, and 11 bases had no gene match. Germline lookup yields CDR1 SGHTA and CDR2 FQGNSA. About this clone itself: As yet, its antigen is unknown.

This rearrangement joins TRBV7-2 to TRBJ2-1; TRBD1 matches at 10 bases. This TCR derives from a man in his forties with glioma. The specimen comprised PBMCs, sampled from a glioma patient whose treatment included an IDH1 peptide vaccine. The CDR3 spells CASSSGLIDRGHNEQFF. In nucleotides, the CDR3 is TGTGCCAGCAGCTCCGGGCTCATAGACAGGGGGCACAATGAGCAGTTCTTC.